The clone carrying this T cell receptor beta chain showed up just once. The V gene lost 3 bases and the J gene lost 1 base, with 12 bases spanning the gap. This CDR3 contains 15 residues. Germline V gene sequence: CDR1 MNHEY, CDR2 SMNVEV (reference sequence). The entry originates in a study of control samples from healthy donors and cancer patients. Produced via immunoSEQ multiplex PCR; TCRdb's table is partial and in-frame only. The sample has roughly 130,000 clones, about 93% seen once. The rearrangement links TRBV27 to TRBJ1-1; D possibly corresponds to TRBD1 (5 bases). Sequenced input: blood. This sequence was found in a man between 18 and 29 years old in good health. The CDR3 bases are TGTGCCAGCAGTTTTCAGGGAGGTGGGAACACTGAAGCTTTCTTT. This sequence encodes CASSFQGGGNTEAFF.